This T cell receptor (beta chain) originates from a study of sequential checkpoint blockade in melanoma. The wider study: Maintenance nivolumab came after either treatment sequence.

Here immunoSEQ multiplex PCR was the method, and the copy in TCRdb shows in-frame clones only, minus some. The table includes 6,100 or so clones, roughly 50% detected once. This CDR3 contains 16 residues. As for treatment: randomized to nivolumab then ipilimumab (arm A) or the reverse (arm B). Sorted cells were live CD3+CD8+, lacking CD19 and CD56, from PBMCs. The chain combines TRBV12-1 with TRBJ2-7; TRBD1, as called in the table, went unchecked against the DNA. TRBV12-1 is listed as a pseudogene. The sample here was CD8+ T cells sorted from blood (inferred from file names), taken from a patient given nivolumab and ipilimumab in sequence. This clonotype originated in a human patient with melanoma. Some clones in this sample may be carry-over from other donors' samples. The CDR3 reads CASSSRDRGSSYEQYF. The CDR3 DNA reads as TGTGCCAGCAGCTCCCGGGACAGGGGGTCCTCCTACGAGCAGTACTTC.